These 24 T cell receptor beta chains were sequenced from one sample in a study of radiotherapy plus CTLA-4 blockade in lung cancer. Produced via immunoSEQ multiplex PCR; TCRdb's table is partial and in-frame only. The sample lists 35,000 to 40,000 clones, roughly 85% occurring once. Sequencing used peripheral blood, obtained from a patient treated with radiotherapy plus ipilimumab. The receptors come from a human donor with non-small cell lung cancer who had stable disease on radiotherapy plus ipilimumab.

This chain uses TRBV4-1 with TRBJ2-1; 13 bases are shared with TRBD2. V was clipped by 1 base and J by 6 bases; unmatched bases: 3. The CDR3 extends over 16 amino acids. Looked up from germline, CDR1 is MGHRA and CDR2 is YSYEKL. CDR3 amino acids: CASSQATSGRANEQFF. CDR3 nucleotides: TGCGCCAGCAGCCAAGCCACTAGCGGGAGGGCCAATGAGCAGTTCTTC.

The chain joins TRBV19 to TRBJ2-5, with D perhaps TRBD2 (6 bases). In germline, CDR1 is LNHDA, CDR2 SQIVND (reference sequence). Trimming shortened V by 6 bases and J by 4 bases, and 12 bases separated the two germline ends. CDR3 length: 13 amino acids. The CDR3 DNA reads as TGTGCCAGTAGCCGCCGGGACTCAGAGACCCAGTACTTC. As protein: CASSRRDSETQYF.

The chain is built from TRBV6-1 and TRBJ1-4, with 7 bases that match TRBD1. V shed 6 bases and J 8 bases; nucleotides not matched to a gene: 9. The CDR3 contains 14 residues. Germline CDR1 MNHNS, CDR2 SASEGT. The CDR3 DNA follows: TGTGCCAGCAGCCAAACTCCGGGACAGGAAAAACTGTTTTTT. Protein product: CASSQTPGQEKLFF.

This chain links TRBV5-4 with TRBJ2-3, with 14 nucleotides matching TRBD2. Germline V gene lookup returns CDR1 SGHNT and CDR2 YYREEE (reference sequence). V trimming: 4 bases; J trimming: 4 bases; junction bases outside the gene matches: 5. This CDR3 comprises 16 residues. The CDR3 protein is CASSGGLAGVSDTQYF. The DNA for the CDR3 is TGTGCCAGCAGCGGGGGACTAGCGGGAGTGTCAGATACGCAGTATTTT.

V and J are TRBV13 and TRBJ2-5, with D hard to call. V gave up 0 bases and J gave up 11 bases, with 10 bases separating them. CDR3 size: 12 residues. The germline CDR1 and CDR2 sequences are PRHDT and FYEKMQ (reference sequence). The CDR3 spells CASSLGELAQYF. Here the CDR3 DNA reads TGTGCCAGCAGCTTAGGGGAGTTGGCGCAGTACTTC.

This chain's CDR3 is CASSHRDFQETQYF. As DNA, the CDR3 is TGTGCCAGCAGTCACCGGGACTTCCAAGAGACCCAGTACTTC. V is TRBV6-6 and J is TRBJ2-5; D is perhaps TRBD2 (6 bases). The CDR3 sequence is 14 residues long. Germline lookup yields CDR1 MNHNY and CDR2 SVGAGI (reference sequence). Trimming stripped 5 bases from V and 1 base from J, with 11 bases between.

The chain is built from TRBV29-1 and TRBJ2-2; the match to TRBD2 covers 7 bases. V shed 5 bases, J shed 5 bases, and the junction held 5 bases outside the gene matches. Germline CDR1 reads SQVTM; CDR2 reads ANQGSEA. The CDR3 contains 13 residues. Here the CDR3 reads CSVSQAGTGELFF. The CDR3 DNA sequence: TGCAGCGTTTCGCAAGCGGGAACCGGGGAGCTGTTTTTT.

The CDR3 coding sequence is TGTGCCAGCAGCTCCTCGGGAGGCGGGGGCGAGCAGTACTTC. It is translated as CASSSSGGGGEQYF. The chain has TRBV7-9 and TRBJ2-7; 7 bases line up with TRBD2. This CDR3 is 14 amino acids long. V lost 4 bases, J lost 6 bases, and 9 bases stayed unmatched. CDR1 and CDR2 (germline): SEHNR, FQNEAQ (reference sequence). The full variable domain, its missing parts supplied by reference TRBV7-9 and TRBJ2-7, is DTGVSQNPRHKITKRGQNVTFRCDPISEHNRLYWYRQTLGQGPEFLTYFQNEAQLEKSRLLSDRFSAERPKGSFSTLEIQRTEQGDSAMYLCASSSSGGGGEQYFGPGTRLTVT.

V and J are TRBV10-3 and TRBJ2-1; 9 bases match TRBD2. Germline CDR1 and CDR2: ENHRY and SYGVKD. This CDR3 is 14 amino acids long. The V gene end was trimmed by 3 bases and the J gene end by 7 bases; junction bases not matched to a gene: 4. The CDR3 loop reads CAISDSSGMNEQFF. CDR3 coding DNA: TGTGCCATCAGTGACTCTAGCGGGATGAATGAGCAGTTCTTC.

This chain joins TRBV7-8 and TRBJ1-3; 10 bases fit TRBD1. Trimming at V came to 5 bases and at J to 2 bases, leaving 3 bases not matched to a gene. The CDR3 length is 15 residues. CDR1 SGHVS and CDR2 FQNEAQ come from the germline V gene. CDR3 amino acids: CASSAGTGAGNTIYF. DNA for the CDR3: TGTGCCAGCAGCGCCGGGACAGGGGCTGGAAACACCATATATTTT.

The V gene is TRBV25-1, the J gene TRBJ1-3; possibly TRBD1 for D (5 bases). Trimming removed 5 bases at V and 0 bases at J, with 20 bases between. The CDR3 spans 18 residues. Germline CDR1 is MGHDK and CDR2 is SYGVNS. CDR3 residues: CASSQTTIGHHSGNTIYF. In nucleotides, the CDR3 is TGTGCCAGCAGTCAAACAACGATAGGACACCACTCTGGAAACACCATATATTTT.

This clone was seen only once. J is TRBJ2-3 and V is TRBV19, with TRBD1 identical over 7 bases. The CDR3 runs 16 residues. CDR1 and CDR2 (germline): LNHDA, SQIVND (reference sequence). V was clipped by 2 bases and J by 6 bases; unmatched bases: 11. For the CDR3, the DNA is TGTGCCAGTAGTATAAGGACAGGTAGTCCAGGGGATACGCAGTATTTT. This codes for CASSIRTGSPGDTQYF.

The chain links TRBV6-4 to TRBJ2-7; weak D call: TRBD2 (6 bases). Per the germline V gene, CDR1 is MRHNA and CDR2 is SNTAGT. Trimming took off 6 bases at V and 3 bases at J, with 27 bases between the two ends. The CDR3 contains 18 residues. The CDR3, as DNA: TGTGCCAGCAGCAGACCGGGAGCAGGGCAGGGATCGAGCTACGAGCAGTACTTC. It codes for CASSRPGAGQGSSYEQYF.

The chain links TRBV2 to TRBJ2-5, with D possibly being TRBD2 (6 bases). Looked up from germline, CDR1 is SNHLY and CDR2 is FYNNEI. Trimming removed 9 bases at V and 2 bases at J, with 13 bases between. The CDR3 is made up of 13 amino acids. The CDR3 protein is CASGGADQETQYF. The CDR3 DNA reads as TGTGCCAGTGGCGGGGCAGATCAAGAGACCCAGTACTTC.

The rearrangement links TRBV19 to TRBJ2-5; TRBD1 matches at 7 bases. The CDR3 loop spans 14 amino acids. The V gene end was trimmed by 7 bases and the J gene end by 3 bases; junction bases not matched to a gene: 8. Germline lookup yields CDR1 LNHDA and CDR2 SQIVND (reference sequence). This chain's CDR3 is CASNVRGLEETQYF. For the CDR3, the DNA is TGTGCCAGTAACGTGAGGGGGCTAGAAGAGACCCAGTACTTC.

J is TRBJ1-5 and V is TRBV19; D is uncertain. Germline V gene data show CDR1 as LNHDA and CDR2 as SQIVND (reference sequence). CDR3 length: 19 residues. The V gene lost 0 bases and the J gene lost 2 bases, with 20 bases spanning the gap. For the CDR3, the DNA is TGTGCCAGTAGTATAGATAACTCTCGCCCCCCGAGGGGCAATCAGCCCCAGCATTTT. Its protein is CASSIDNSRPPRGNQPQHF.

The chain couples TRBV9 to TRBJ2-1, with 14 positions matching TRBD2. The CDR3 spans 16 residues. Germline-derived CDR1 and CDR2 are SGDLS and YYNGEE. The V and J ends lost 0 bases and 7 bases, in that order; junction bases with no gene match: 3. CDR3 DNA sequence: TGTGCCAGCAGCGTAGACGGGACTAGCGGGAGTAATGAGCAGTTCTTC. This gives the protein CASSVDGTSGSNEQFF.

This clone was observed a few times. As DNA, the CDR3 is TGCGCCAGCAGCCAAGTTGTATCGGAAAAACTGTTTTTT. Protein: CASSQVVSEKLFF. The chain is built from TRBV4-1 and TRBJ1-4; D gene ambiguous. V gave up 1 base and J gave up 8 bases, with 8 bases separating them. Germline V gives CDR1 MGHRA, CDR2 YSYEKL. This CDR3 contains 13 residues.

This sequence joins TRBV14 and TRBJ2-5; 8 nucleotides match TRBD1. The DNA end lines up better with TRBJ2-7; the J call may be wrong. There are 12 residues in the CDR3. Germline CDR1 SGHDN, CDR2 FVKESK. The CDR3 nucleotides are TGTGCCAGCAGCCCTGACAGGGGCGAGCAGTACTTC. It specifies CASSPDRGEQYF.

The J gene is TRBJ2-7, the V gene TRBV10-3, with TRBD2 matching over 10 bases. The CDR3 has 17 residues. V was clipped by 2 bases and J by 4 bases; unmatched bases: 11. Germline loops: CDR1 ENHRY, CDR2 SYGVKD. Here the CDR3 reads CAISEASGSPRRYEQYF. In DNA form, the CDR3 reads TGTGCCATCAGTGAGGCTAGCGGGAGTCCCCGGAGATACGAGCAGTACTTC.

This chain connects TRBV28 to TRBJ1-1, with 9 bases identical to TRBD1. The germline gives CDR1 MDHEN, CDR2 SYDVKM. The CDR3 is 17 amino acids. V trimming: 2 bases; J trimming: 0 bases; junction bases outside the gene matches: 7. The chain's CDR3 is CASSLPGQGWMNTEAFF. For the CDR3, the DNA is TGTGCCAGCAGTTTACCTGGACAGGGGTGGATGAACACTGAAGCTTTCTTT. Full variable domain (remainder filled in from reference TRBV28 and TRBJ1-1): DVKVTQSSRYLVKRTGEKVFLECVQDMDHENMFWYRQDPGLGLRLIYFSYDVKMKEKGDIPEGYSVSREKKERFSLILESASTNQTSMYLCASSLPGQGWMNTEAFFGQGTRLTVV.

This rearrangement joins TRBV7-9 to TRBJ2-7; 8 positions agree with TRBD1. V dropped 8 bases and J dropped 11; count of bases not matched to a gene: 17. This CDR3 region has 14 residues. Germline CDR1 and CDR2: SEHNR and FQNEAQ (reference sequence). This CDR3 reads CASGSVGRAGGKYF. The CDR3 DNA reads as TGTGCCAGCGGCTCGGTGGGAAGGGCAGGGGGCAAGTACTTC.

The chain uses TRBV19 and TRBJ2-1; 11 nucleotides agree with TRBD2. The germline V gene has CDR1 LNHDA and CDR2 SQIVND (reference sequence). V trimming: 4 bases; J trimming: 4 bases; junction bases outside the gene matches: 9. The length of the CDR3 is 17 residues. CDR3 coding DNA: TGTGCCAGTAGTACCTACCCGGGACTAGCGGAATACAATGAGCAGTTCTTC. Translating gives CASSTYPGLAEYNEQFF.

The chain links TRBV28 to TRBJ2-1, with D possibly TRBD1 on 6 matching bases. Per germline, CDR1 MDHEN and CDR2 SYDVKM. There are 15 residues in the CDR3. The germline V and J ends were trimmed by 6 bases and 3 bases, with 15 bases remaining between them. This chain's CDR3 is CASSPTGLRYNEQFF. The CDR3, as DNA: TGTGCCAGCAGCCCCACAGGGCTCCGCTACAATGAGCAGTTCTTC.